This entry features one T cell receptor beta chain sequence. The germline V gene has CDR1 KGHSH and CDR2 LQKENI. Trimming removed 3 bases from V and 0 bases from J, with 11 bases in between. The CDR3 length is 15 residues. Original analysis: Estimation of nucleated cell counts was performed using reference gene primer amplification. Measured with immunoSEQ multiplex PCR; TCRdb has only the in-frame clones, and not every one. V, J and clone size derive from that table, while D and trimming were established from the DNA sequence. In the table there are around 160,000 clones, around 81% of which are singletons. The sample comes from a study of blood T cell repertoires in COVID-19. The overall study: Acute-phase and convalescent COVID-19 samples originated in the United States, Italy and Spain. T cells, B-cell-depleted T cells, or PBMCs provided the cDNA or gDNA that served as material.

The receptor's source is a human donor with acute or convalescent COVID-19. The donor label of this sample is uncertain. What was sequenced was peripheral blood. The chain recombines TRBV18 with TRBJ1-1, with D maybe TRBD1 (6 bases). The CDR3, as DNA: TGTGCCAGCTCACCTACTCAGGGGATGAACACTGAAGCTTTCTTT. This encodes CASSPTQGMNTEAFF.